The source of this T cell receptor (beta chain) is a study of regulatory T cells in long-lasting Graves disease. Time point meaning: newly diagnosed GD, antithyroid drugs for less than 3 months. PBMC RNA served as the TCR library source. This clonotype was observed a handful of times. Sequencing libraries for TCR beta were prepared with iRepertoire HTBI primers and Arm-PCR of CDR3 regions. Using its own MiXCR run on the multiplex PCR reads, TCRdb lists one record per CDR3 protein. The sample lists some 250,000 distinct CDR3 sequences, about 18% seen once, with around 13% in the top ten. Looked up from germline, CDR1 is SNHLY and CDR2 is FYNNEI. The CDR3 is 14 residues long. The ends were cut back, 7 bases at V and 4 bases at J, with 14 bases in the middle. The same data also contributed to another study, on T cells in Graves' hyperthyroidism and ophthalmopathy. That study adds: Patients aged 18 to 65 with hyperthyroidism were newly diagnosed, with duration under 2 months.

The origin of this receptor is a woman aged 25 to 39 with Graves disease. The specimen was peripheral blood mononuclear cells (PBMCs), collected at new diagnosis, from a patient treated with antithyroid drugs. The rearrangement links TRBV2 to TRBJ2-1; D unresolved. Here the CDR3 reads CASNPPSAYNEQFF. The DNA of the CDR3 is TGTGCCAGCAACCCCCCATCCGCATACAATGAGCAGTTCTTC.